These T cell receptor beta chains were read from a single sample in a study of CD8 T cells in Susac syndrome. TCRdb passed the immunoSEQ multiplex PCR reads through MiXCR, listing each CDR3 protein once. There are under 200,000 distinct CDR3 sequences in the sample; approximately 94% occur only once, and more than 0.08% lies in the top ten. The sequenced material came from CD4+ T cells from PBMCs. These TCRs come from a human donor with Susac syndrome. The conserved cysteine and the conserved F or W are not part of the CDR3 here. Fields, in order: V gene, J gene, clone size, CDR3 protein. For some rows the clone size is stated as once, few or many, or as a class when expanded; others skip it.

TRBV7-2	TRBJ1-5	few	ASSLDSSNQPQH
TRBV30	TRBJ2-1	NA	AWRAGASNEQF
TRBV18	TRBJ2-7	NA	ASSPGLAGYEQY
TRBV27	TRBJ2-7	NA	ASSLLAGPGYEQY
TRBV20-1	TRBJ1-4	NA	SATGTNEKLF
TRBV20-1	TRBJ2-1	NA	SAAETSWDEQF
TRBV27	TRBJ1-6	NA	ASSQGSPANSPLH
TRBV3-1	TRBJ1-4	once	ASSQNRATNEKLF
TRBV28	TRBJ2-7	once	ASTTGHLWEQY
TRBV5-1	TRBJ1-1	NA	ASSWGQLSTEAF
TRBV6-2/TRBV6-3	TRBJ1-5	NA	ASSAGTGIQPQH
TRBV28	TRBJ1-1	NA	ASTSSGLNTEAF
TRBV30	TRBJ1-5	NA	AWSETGVAQPQH